The 10 T cell receptor beta chains below were found in one sample sequenced in a study of T-cell memory formation after mild COVID-19. TCRdb re-called the 5' RACE reads through MiXCR, storing one row per CDR3 protein. Of 150,000 to 200,000 distinct CDR3 sequences listed, around 13% are singletons. Sequencing was carried out using PBMCs or a T cell subset sorted from them (not recorded which). The receptors come from an adult woman who had mild COVID-19 (a few samples of this study predate the infection). Cell type and time point are not known.

The chain carries TRBV7-7 and TRBJ1-5; D gene unclear. Germline lookup yields CDR1 SSHAT and CDR2 FNYEAQ (reference sequence). The CDR3 loop spans 14 amino acids. V lost 7 bases and J 4 bases, leaving 14 bases between the germline ends. Here the CDR3 DNA reads TGTGCCAGCATCCCCCCCTGGAAGAATCAGCCCCAGCATTTT. Translating gives CASIPPWKNQPQHF.

V gene TRBV5-1 combines with J gene TRBJ2-1; D is undetermined. The CDR3 totals 14 residues. V was pared by 0 bases and J by 1 base, with 5 bases between. In germline, CDR1 is SGHRS, CDR2 YFSETQ. The CDR3: CASSLDWSYNEQFF. DNA of the CDR3: TGCGCCAGCAGCTTGGATTGGTCCTACAATGAGCAGTTCTTC.

The chain carries TRBV6-1 and TRBJ2-7, with TRBD2 identical over 10 bases. After removal of 0 bases from V and 2 bases from J, the junction contained 1 base not matched to a gene. This CDR3 has 15 amino acids. Germline CDR1 is MNHNS and CDR2 is SASEGT. Here the CDR3 reads CASSEASGGAYEQYF. The DNA of the CDR3 is TGTGCCAGCAGTGAAGCGAGCGGGGGGGCCTACGAGCAGTACTTC.

There are a few counts of this clonotype. The V call is TRBV5-1, the J call TRBJ2-3, with no clear D. The CDR3 spans 12 residues. V gave up 4 bases and J gave up 5 bases, with 8 bases separating them. Germline V gene lookup returns CDR1 SGHRS and CDR2 YFSETQ. The CDR3 DNA reads TGCGCCAGCAGCCAGGAAGTAGATACGCAGTATTTT. It is translated as CASSQEVDTQYF.

This clonotype occurred a few times. The gene calls are TRBV20-1 and TRBJ1-1, with D perhaps TRBD1 (6 bases). CDR1 is DFQATT, CDR2 SNEGSKA, per germline (reference sequence). The V and J ends lost 5 bases and 2 bases respectively, with 12 bases between them. The CDR3 has 13 amino acids. CDR3 nucleotide sequence: TGCAGTGCTGTCTTACAGGGTAACACTGAAGCTTTCTTT. Residues: CSAVLQGNTEAFF.

This clonotype was observed at least ten times. The chain recombines TRBV12-3 or TRBV12-4 with TRBJ2-5, with 8 bases fitting TRBD1. The CDR3 consists of 15 residues. V lost 2 bases to trimming and J lost 2 bases; unmatched junction nucleotides: 4. This CDR3 reads CASSLNRGYQETQYF. The CDR3 bases are TGTGCCAGCAGTTTAAACAGGGGGTATCAAGAGACCCAGTACTTC.

This clonotype was counted only a few times. This rearrangement joins TRBV7-3 to TRBJ2-3; D may be TRBD1 (6 bases). Trimming pared 1 base from V and 5 bases from J, leaving 16 bases between. The germline gives CDR1 SGHTA, CDR2 FQGTGA. CDR3 length: 16 amino acids. CDR3 region: CASSLKGTSGRDTQYF. CDR3 nucleotides: TGTGCCAGCAGCTTAAAGGGGACATCAGGGCGAGATACGCAGTATTTT.

This clonotype has more than one count but fewer than ten. J is TRBJ2-2 and V is TRBV7-2; unclear D gene. Germline loops: CDR1 SGHTA, CDR2 FQGNSA. The CDR3 has 15 amino acids. V was cut by 3 bases and J by 2 bases, with 10 bases left in between. The CDR3 loop reads CASSLASANTGELFF. For the CDR3, the DNA is TGTGCCAGCAGCTTGGCTAGTGCCAACACCGGGGAGCTGTTTTTT.

This clonotype was seen a few times. This chain joins TRBV4-1 and TRBJ1-1; no clear D gene. This CDR3 region has 13 residues. The V gene's germline CDR1 is MGHRA and CDR2 YSYEKL. Trimming shortened V by 2 bases and J by 5 bases, and 9 bases separated the two germline ends. This CDR3 is CASSQPLGTEAFF. The CDR3 nucleotides are TGCGCCAGCAGCCAACCTCTGGGGACTGAAGCTTTCTTT.

This clonotype was observed many times. The chain joins TRBV15 to TRBJ2-7; 11 positions match TRBD1. This CDR3 contains 15 residues. The germline CDR1 and CDR2 sequences are LNHNV and YYDKDF (reference sequence). Trimming at V came to 3 bases and at J to 6 bases, leaving 7 bases not matched to a gene. The CDR3 here is CATSRNRDRGSEQYF. The CDR3 bases are TGTGCCACCAGCAGGAACCGGGACAGGGGGAGCGAGCAGTACTTC.